This TCR beta chain was sequenced for a study of cytomegalovirus exposure and HLA in healthy donors. Study in general: From HLA-typed donors, an early data release held about 85 million unique TCRs.

On this clone itself: Antigen: not known.

General study findings and limits: Most TCRs appeared rarely, but some public TCRs recurred in many donors. The records held CMV serostatus as the only immune exposure information.

A multiplex PCR was run with 60 Vbeta primers and 13 Jbeta primers. Only in-frame clones appear in the TCRdb table, and some are missing; sequencing was by immunoSEQ multiplex PCR. This sample carries roughly 150,000 clones, approximately 68% of them seen once, and the ten largest clones take less than 2.5%. V trimming: 2 bases; J trimming: 5 bases; junction bases outside the gene matches: 4. This CDR3 region has 14 residues. The germline V gene has CDR1 SGHNT and CDR2 YYREEE (reference sequence). V is TRBV5-4 and J is TRBJ2-7, with 10 bases that match TRBD1. The sequenced sample consisted of PBMCs. This sequence originates from a man in his forties or fifties in good health and CMV-seronegative. CDR3 residues: CASSFRQGAHEQYF. DNA of the CDR3: TGTGCCAGCAGCTTTCGACAGGGGGCTCACGAGCAGTACTTC.